Below are 21 T cell receptor beta chains sequenced from a single sample in a study of cytomegalovirus exposure and HLA in healthy donors. The PCR made use of 60 Vbeta and 13 Jbeta primers. Clones were read by immunoSEQ multiplex PCR, and TCRdb kept only the in-frame ones, dropping some. The repertoire includes fewer than 350,000 clones, approximately 90% of them detected once, and roughly 2% sits in the top ten. The material sequenced was PBMCs. The receptors originated from a woman under 30 in good health and CMV-seronegative.

The V gene is TRBV29-1, the J gene TRBJ2-7, with 9 bases fitting TRBD1. The junction had 5 bases not matched to a gene; V was cut back by 4 bases and J by 1 base. The CDR3 has 14 residues. In germline, CDR1 is SQVTM, CDR2 ANQGSEA. The DNA of the CDR3 is TGCAGCGTTGCCGGGACAGGGCAATCCTACGAGCAGTACTTC. This codes for CSVAGTGQSYEQYF.

The chain combines TRBV30 with TRBJ1-1, with D perhaps matching TRBD1 (5 bases). V was trimmed by 3 bases and J by 1 base, leaving 6 bases between them. Germline V gene data show CDR1 as GTSNPN and CDR2 as SVGIG (reference sequence). The CDR3 sequence is 12 residues long. As DNA, the CDR3 is TGTGCCTGGAGACAGGCGAACACTGAAGCTTTCTTT. It specifies CAWRQANTEAFF.

This chain connects TRBV10-2 to TRBJ2-1, with TRBD2 matching over 7 bases. Germline V CDR1 and CDR2: WSHSY, SAAADI. This CDR3 comprises 11 residues. V gave up 8 bases and J gave up 7 bases; unmatched junction bases: 2. CDR3 sequence: CASLLANEQFF. As DNA, the CDR3 is TGCGCCAGCTTACTAGCGAATGAGCAGTTCTTC.

The chain recombines TRBV5-1 with TRBJ2-1; 8 nucleotides agree with TRBD2. The CDR3 has 16 residues. V was clipped by 0 bases and J by 3 bases; unmatched bases: 5. The germline V gene encodes CDR1 SGHRS and CDR2 YFSETQ. CDR3: CASSLDPGGVYNEQFF. Here the CDR3 DNA reads TGCGCCAGCAGCTTGGACCCGGGGGGGGTCTACAATGAGCAGTTCTTC.

The V call is TRBV5-1, the J call TRBJ2-2; 10 bases match TRBD1. The V and J ends lost 4 bases and 0 bases, in that order; junction bases with no gene match: 15. The CDR3 is made up of 20 amino acids. Germline V gene data show CDR1 as SGHRS and CDR2 as YFSETQ. CDR3 sequence (DNA): TGCGCCAGCAGCGTAGGGACAGGGGCAATCGAAATAACGAACACCGGGGAGCTGTTTTTT. It yields the protein CASSVGTGAIEITNTGELFF.

Turning to this clone: Its ends do not fully match the called genes, so a read error is possible. V and J are TRBV7-9 and TRBJ1-6, with 9 bases that match TRBD1. The CDR3 has 14 amino acids. Looked up from germline, CDR1 is SEHNR and CDR2 is FQNEAQ (reference sequence). CDR3 coding DNA: TGTTCCAGCAGCTTGGGACAGGGTAATTCACCCCTCCACTTT. It yields the protein CSSSLGQGNSPLHF. The whole variable domain, filled in from reference TRBV7-9 and TRBJ1-6, reads DTGVSQNPRHKITKRGQNVTFRCDPISEHNRLYWYRQTLGQGPEFLTYFQNEAQLEKSRLLSDRFSAERPKGSFSTLEIQRTEQGDSAMYLCSSSLGQGNSPLHFGNGTRLTVT.

The chain joins TRBV7-6 to TRBJ2-1; 11 nucleotides agree with TRBD2. The germline V gene encodes CDR1 SGHVS and CDR2 FNYEAQ. This CDR3 has 15 residues. After removal of 8 bases from V and 6 bases from J, the junction contained 9 bases not matched to a gene. This chain's CDR3 is CASVSTSGVFNEQFF. In DNA form, the CDR3 reads TGTGCCAGCGTTTCGACTAGCGGGGTATTCAATGAGCAGTTCTTC.

This sequence joins TRBV6-1 and TRBJ2-3; D may be TRBD2 (6 bases). This CDR3 region has 15 residues. CDR1 is MNHNS, CDR2 SASEGT, per germline. Trimming pared 3 bases from V and 6 bases from J, leaving 16 bases between. The CDR3 DNA follows: TGTGCCAGCAGTGATACTAGCCTAAACTCGGATACGCAGTATTTT. It translates to CASSDTSLNSDTQYF.

The J gene is TRBJ2-1, the V gene TRBV4-1; TRBD2 agrees at 9 bases. V gave up 0 bases and J gave up 10 bases; unmatched junction bases: 10. Germline V gene sequence: CDR1 MGHRA, CDR2 YSYEKL. The CDR3 contains 16 residues. CDR3 amino acids: CASSQEGGGGAVEQFF. The CDR3 DNA sequence: TGCGCCAGCAGCCAAGAGGGGGGCGGGGGGGCGGTAGAGCAGTTCTTC.

The chain is built from TRBV2 and TRBJ2-2; TRBD1 aligns across 8 bases. Trimming removed 2 bases from V and 8 bases from J; junction bases left unmatched: 13. This CDR3 contains 17 residues. Germline CDR1 SNHLY, CDR2 FYNNEI. The CDR3: CASSEIGRDRIKGELFF. The CDR3, as DNA: TGTGCCAGCAGTGAAATTGGGCGGGACAGGATTAAGGGGGAGCTGTTTTTT.

This clone showed up just once. The chain combines TRBV5-1 with TRBJ2-5, with 7 bases lining up with TRBD2. Per germline, CDR1 SGHRS and CDR2 YFSETQ. V lost 4 bases to trimming and J lost 2 bases; unmatched junction nucleotides: 5. This CDR3 has 14 amino acids. The CDR3 loop reads CASSNPSGQETQYF. CDR3 DNA sequence: TGCGCCAGCAGCAACCCTAGCGGTCAAGAGACCCAGTACTTC. Full variable domain (outside the CDR3, taken from reference TRBV5-1 and TRBJ2-5): KAGVTQTPRYLIKTRGQQVTLSCSPISGHRSVSWYQQTPGQGLQFLFEYFSETQRNKGNFPGRFSGRQFSNSRSEMNVSTLELGDSALYLCASSNPSGQETQYFGPGTRLLVL.

The chain joins TRBV6-1 to TRBJ1-4; 10 bases align to TRBD1. Germline loops: CDR1 MNHNS, CDR2 SASEGT. The CDR3 has 16 amino acids. After removal of 2 bases from V and 5 bases from J, the junction contained 5 bases not matched to a gene. Written as DNA, the CDR3 is TGTGCCAGCAGTGAAAGGACAGGGGGTCTCAATGAAAAACTGTTTTTT. Translated: CASSERTGGLNEKLFF.

The chain has TRBV28 and TRBJ1-2; D gene ambiguous. Germline V gene lookup returns CDR1 MDHEN and CDR2 SYDVKM. V was trimmed by 1 base and J by 8 bases, leaving 8 bases between them. The CDR3 has 12 residues. Written as DNA, the CDR3 is TGTGCCAGCAGTTTATACGGGGAAGGCTACACCTTC. Its protein is CASSLYGEGYTF.

CDR3 residues: CASSSGQGRWYEQYF. DNA of the CDR3: TGTGCCAGCAGCTCGGGACAGGGTCGCTGGTACGAGCAGTACTTC. The rearrangement joins TRBV5-6 to TRBJ2-7; 9 bases are shared with TRBD1. The CDR3 loop spans 15 amino acids. CDR1 SGHDT and CDR2 YYEEEE come from the germline V gene. Germline trimming cut 3 bases from V and 4 bases from J; bases unmatched to any gene: 8.

V is TRBV6-5 and J is TRBJ1-2; tentative D call: TRBD1 (5 bases). CDR3 length: 14 residues. Germline-derived CDR1 and CDR2 are MNHEY and SVGAGI. V was clipped by 0 bases and J by 7 bases, with 12 bases between them. The CDR3, as DNA: TGTGCCAGCAGTTACTCGAGCGGGGGGTTTGGCTACACCTTC. Translating it yields CASSYSSGGFGYTF.

The genes are TRBV19 and TRBJ1-5; 8 positions match TRBD1. J gave up 5 bases and V 0 bases, and 12 bases lay outside the gene matches. CDR3 size: 18 residues. Germline CDR1 is LNHDA and CDR2 is SQIVND (reference sequence). CDR3 protein: CASSIEVPGGGLDQPQHF. CDR3 in DNA: TGTGCCAGTAGTATAGAGGTTCCAGGGGGCGGATTAGATCAGCCCCAGCATTTT.

The genes are TRBV5-4 and TRBJ2-7; the D gene is possibly TRBD2 (7 bases). The V gene's germline CDR1 is SGHNT and CDR2 YYREEE (reference sequence). V was clipped by 0 bases and J by 0 bases, with 10 bases between them. This CDR3 has 15 residues. CDR3 coding DNA: TGTGCCAGCAGCTTGGAGGGGGGGTACTCCTACGAGCAGTACTTC. It codes for CASSLEGGYSYEQYF.

The chain uses TRBV6-1 and TRBJ2-7, with 7 bases identical to TRBD1. Germline V gene sequence: CDR1 MNHNS, CDR2 SASEGT. The V gene end was trimmed by 2 bases and the J gene end by 2 bases; junction bases not matched to a gene: 3. The CDR3 sequence is 14 residues long. The CDR3 DNA reads as TGTGCCAGCAGTGAAAGACAGGGTGCCTACGAGCAGTACTTC. Amino acids: CASSERQGAYEQYF.

The chain is built from TRBV7-2 and TRBJ2-5; D gene ambiguous. Germline-derived CDR1 and CDR2 are SGHTA and FQGNSA. The CDR3 is 13 amino acids. V lost 0 bases and J 3 bases, leaving 5 bases between the germline ends. The CDR3, as DNA: TGTGCCAGCAGCTTAGCCTCAGAAGAGACCCAGTACTTC. Amino acid sequence: CASSLASEETQYF.

The V gene is TRBV19, the J gene TRBJ2-1; 7 bases fit TRBD1. Germline V gene sequence: CDR1 LNHDA, CDR2 SQIVND (reference sequence). Trimming took 3 bases from V and 1 from J; bases not matched to a gene: 3. This CDR3 contains 15 residues. The CDR3 region has the DNA TGTGCCAGTAGTATCCGACAGGGATCCTACAATGAGCAGTTCTTC. Translated: CASSIRQGSYNEQFF.

The rearrangement uses TRBV2 and TRBJ1-4; 9 nucleotides align to TRBD1. Germline V gene data show CDR1 as SNHLY and CDR2 as FYNNEI. V shed 1 base and J 5 bases; nucleotides not matched to a gene: 2. This CDR3 comprises 15 residues. CDR3 residues: CASSEGQGGNEKLFF. The CDR3 nucleotides are TGTGCCAGCAGTGAAGGACAGGGGGGAAATGAAAAACTGTTTTTT.